Below, 28 T cell receptor beta chains from the same sample are listed, as sequenced in a study of blood T cell repertoires in COVID-19. TCRdb's table, derived via immunoSEQ multiplex PCR, lists solely in-frame clones and lacks some. The sample carries approximately 190,000 clones, 80% recorded once. The sample taken for sequencing was peripheral blood. The receptors stem from a man aged 60 to 75 with acute or convalescent COVID-19.

The chain carries TRBV7-2 and TRBJ1-2; 7 nucleotides line up with TRBD1. V lost 4 bases, J lost 4 bases, and 3 bases stayed unmatched. This CDR3 is 13 amino acids long. Germline lookup yields CDR1 SGHTA and CDR2 FQGNSA. CDR3 amino acids: CASSSAGGYGYTF. The CDR3, as DNA: TGTGCCAGCAGCTCCGCAGGGGGCTATGGCTACACCTTC.

In DNA, the CDR3 is TGTGCCAGCAGCCTCACCGGGACAGGGGATCAGCCCCAGCATTTT. Translating it yields CASSLTGTGDQPQHF. The rearrangement uses TRBV3-1 (or the pseudogene TRBV3-2) and TRBJ1-5; 10 bases map to TRBD1. The CDR3 sequence is 15 residues long. The J segment lost 5 bases and the V segment lost 4 bases, leaving 5 bases of the junction unmatched. Germline V gives CDR1 LGHDT, CDR2 YNNKEL (reference sequence).

The CDR3 here is CASTSGVTDTQYF. CDR3 nucleotide sequence: TGTGCCAGCACATCCGGGGTAACAGATACGCAGTATTTT. The J gene is TRBJ2-3, the V gene TRBV7-9; possible D gene TRBD2, 5 bases. V was trimmed by 7 bases and J by 3 bases, leaving 11 bases between them. This CDR3 is built from 13 residues. Germline CDR1 and CDR2: SEHNR and FQNEAQ (reference sequence).

V gene TRBV10-3 combines with J gene TRBJ1-2; D is possibly TRBD1 (6 bases). The CDR3 spans 14 residues. CDR1 ENHRY and CDR2 SYGVKD come from the germline V gene. Trimming left V 7 bases short and J 5 bases short, with 17 bases between. The CDR3 region has the DNA TGTGCCATCAACGAACAGGGAATACGTTATGGCTACACCTTC. Amino acids: CAINEQGIRYGYTF.

This rearrangement joins TRBV30 to TRBJ2-5; a weak D match, TRBD1 (7 bases). V lost 8 bases and J lost 5, with 21 bases in between. CDR3 size: 14 residues. Germline loops: CDR1 GTSNPN, CDR2 SVGIG (reference sequence). CDR3 bases: TGTGCCGGGGGGCTCAAACAGGGGTGGGAGACCCAGTACTTC. This gives the protein CAGGLKQGWETQYF.

This chain uses TRBV6-2 or TRBV6-3 with TRBJ1-1; the D is unclear. Trimming took off 0 bases at V and 1 base at J, with 6 bases between the two ends. CDR1 MNHEY and CDR2 SVGEGT come from the germline V gene. This CDR3 is built from 14 residues. Here the CDR3 reads CASSYSEGNTEAFF. The CDR3 DNA reads TGTGCCAGCAGTTACTCAGAGGGGAACACTGAAGCTTTCTTT.

The rearrangement uses TRBV5-5 and TRBJ1-5; D gene ambiguous. Germline CDR1 and CDR2: SGHKS and YYEKEE (reference sequence). This CDR3 spans 14 amino acids. Trimming removed 4 bases at V and 2 bases at J, with 10 bases between. In nucleotides, the CDR3 is TGTGCCAGCAGCCCAGAGGTTGGCAATCAGCCCCAGCATTTT. Its translation is CASSPEVGNQPQHF.

A note on this clone: The sample has other DNA sequences that encode this CDR3 too. CDR3 region: CATSDPGLAGVGDTQYF. Here the CDR3 DNA reads TGTGCCACCAGTGACCCCGGACTAGCGGGAGTGGGGGATACGCAGTATTTT. J is TRBJ2-3 and V is TRBV24-1; TRBD2 aligns across 13 bases. Looked up from germline, CDR1 is KGHDR and CDR2 is SFDVKD. The CDR3 length is 17 residues. V trimming: 4 bases; J trimming: 6 bases; junction bases outside the gene matches: 9.

This chain connects TRBV6-2 or TRBV6-3 to TRBJ1-5, with no clear D. CDR3 size: 13 residues. V lost 0 bases and J 9 bases, leaving 9 bases between the germline ends. The germline gives CDR1 MNHEY, CDR2 SVGEGT. As DNA, the CDR3 is TGTGCCAGCAGTTACTCGACGGGGATGCCCCAGCATTTT. It codes for CASSYSTGMPQHF.

The rearrangement uses TRBV11-3 and TRBJ1-1; possible D gene TRBD1, 6 bases. Germline assignment: CDR1 SGHNT and CDR2 YENEEA. The CDR3 consists of 13 residues. Deletions cut 5 bases from V and 5 bases from J, with 12 bases between. The CDR3 is CASSPQGGTEAFF. CDR3 coding DNA: TGTGCCAGCAGCCCCCAAGGGGGAACTGAAGCTTTCTTT.

This rearrangement joins TRBV7-2 to TRBJ2-3; 12 nucleotides agree with TRBD2. CDR3 length: 15 amino acids. In germline, CDR1 is SGHTA, CDR2 FQGNSA. Trimming cost V 1 base and J 5 bases; bases outside gene matches: 1. The CDR3 loop reads CASSLGTSGVDTQYF. The CDR3 nucleotides read TGTGCCAGCAGCTTAGGGACTAGCGGGGTAGATACGCAGTATTTT.

This chain connects TRBV7-9 to TRBJ1-1; 7 bases match TRBD1. The V and J ends lost 1 base and 0 bases, in that order; junction bases with no gene match: 2. The germline V gene has CDR1 SEHNR and CDR2 FQNEAQ (reference sequence). This CDR3 comprises 15 residues. Here the CDR3 reads CASSLVRGLNTEAFF. CDR3 DNA: TGTGCCAGCAGCTTAGTTAGGGGGCTGAACACTGAAGCTTTCTTT.

This chain joins TRBV5-1 and TRBJ1-6, with D possibly being TRBD1 (5 bases). Germline V lookup: CDR1 SGHRS, CDR2 YFSETQ. The CDR3 extends over 13 amino acids. The V end was cut by 5 bases, the J end by 10 bases, with 13 bases between. DNA for the CDR3: TGCGCCAGCAGAAGGGAAGGGGAATCACCCCTCCACTTT. Protein sequence: CASRREGESPLHF.

The J gene is TRBJ2-1, the V gene TRBV9, with TRBD2 identical over 7 bases. V lost 2 bases and J lost 4; bases outside the gene matches: 9. This CDR3 has 16 residues. From germline, CDR1 is SGDLS and CDR2 YYNGEE. Written as DNA, the CDR3 is TGTGCCAGCAGCGTTAGGGCGGGAGAAGGTTACAATGAGCAGTTCTTC. Translation gives CASSVRAGEGYNEQFF.

This chain links TRBV10-3 with TRBJ1-5; D unclear. Trimming took 4 bases from V and 2 from J, leaving 12 bases between them. This CDR3 comprises 15 residues. Germline V gene sequence: CDR1 ENHRY, CDR2 SYGVKD. CDR3 region: CAISAGLERNQPQHF. DNA for the CDR3: TGTGCCATCAGTGCGGGTTTAGAGCGCAATCAGCCCCAGCATTTT.

This rearrangement joins TRBV27 to TRBJ1-2; D might be TRBD1 (6 bases). The CDR3 spans 19 residues. Germline V gives CDR1 MNHEY, CDR2 SMNVEV (reference sequence). V lost 6 bases to trimming and J lost 0 bases, with 26 bases between them. The CDR3, as DNA: TGTGCCAGCAGAGACCCCGGGAGGGGCAGGGGAGGTCCTAACTATGGCTACACCTTC. It encodes CASRDPGRGRGGPNYGYTF.

The chain recombines TRBV24-1 with TRBJ2-5; D may be TRBD1 (6 bases). V was cut by 7 bases and J by 2 bases, with 13 bases left in between. Looked up from germline, CDR1 is KGHDR and CDR2 is SFDVKD. The CDR3 is 14 residues long. The CDR3 sequence: CATSQGQIQETQYF. CDR3 nucleotide sequence: TGTGCCACCAGCCAAGGACAGATACAAGAGACCCAGTACTTC.

The gene calls are TRBV7-2 and TRBJ1-2; 7 positions agree with TRBD1. The CDR3 covers 13 residues. V dropped 5 bases and J dropped 4; count of bases not matched to a gene: 4. Germline CDR1 and CDR2: SGHTA and FQGNSA. The CDR3 protein is CASSPAGGYGYTF. CDR3 DNA sequence: TGTGCCAGCAGCCCTGCAGGGGGCTATGGCTACACCTTC.

The chain links TRBV4-1 to TRBJ2-2; 10 nucleotides match TRBD2. Trimming took 1 base from V and 7 from J; bases not matched to a gene: 3. The CDR3 runs 15 residues. The germline gives CDR1 MGHRA, CDR2 YSYEKL. The CDR3 here is CASSQVLAGSGELFF. CDR3 DNA sequence: TGCGCCAGCAGCCAAGTACTAGCGGGAAGCGGGGAGCTGTTTTTT.

The chain recombines TRBV6-5 with TRBJ2-3, with TRBD2 matching 10 bases. J lost 5 bases, V lost 6 bases, and 8 bases had no gene match. Per germline, CDR1 MNHEY and CDR2 SVGAGI. There are 15 residues in the CDR3. The CDR3 region has the DNA TGTGCCAGCAGGCCTAGCGGGAGAGTGGGAGATACGCAGTATTTT. This codes for CASRPSGRVGDTQYF.

The chain carries TRBV4-2 and TRBJ2-7; possibly TRBD2 for D (7 bases). The CDR3 totals 16 residues. V lost 0 bases and J 5 bases, leaving 17 bases between the germline ends. Germline lookup yields CDR1 LGHNA and CDR2 YNFKEQ. The CDR3 protein is CASSQDLGGGPDEQYF. In DNA form, the CDR3 reads TGTGCCAGCAGCCAAGATTTGGGAGGGGGGCCGGACGAGCAGTACTTC.

V usage is TRBV28 and J usage is TRBJ2-3; D possibly corresponds to TRBD1 (6 bases). Trimming shortened V by 1 base and J by 2 bases, and 16 bases separated the two germline ends. The V gene's germline CDR1 is MDHEN and CDR2 SYDVKM. The CDR3 is 17 amino acids. CDR3 sequence (DNA): TGTGCCAGCAGTTTATTATTAACAGGGATGACCACAGATACGCAGTATTTT. It specifies CASSLLLTGMTTDTQYF. The variable domain in full, with the rest retrieved from reference TRBV28 and TRBJ2-3, is DVKVTQSSRYLVKRTGEKVFLECVQDMDHENMFWYRQDPGLGLRLIYFSYDVKMKEKGDIPEGYSVSREKKERFSLILESASTNQTSMYLCASSLLLTGMTTDTQYFGPGTRLTVL.

The V gene is TRBV5-1, the J gene TRBJ1-3; unclear D gene. Between the trimmed V and J ends, which lost 3 bases and 2 bases, there was a span of 15 bases. CDR1 SGHRS and CDR2 YFSETQ come from the germline V gene. This CDR3 spans 16 amino acids. CDR3 sequence: CASSSEGSYTGNTIYF. The CDR3, as DNA: TGCGCCAGCAGCTCTGAGGGTTCGTACACTGGAAACACCATATATTTT.

The chain has TRBV5-1 and TRBJ2-3; D might be TRBD1 (9 bases). With 3 bases removed from V and 3 bases from J, the gap between germline ends came to 17 bases. In germline, CDR1 is SGHRS, CDR2 YFSETQ. The CDR3 length is 16 residues. The CDR3 DNA reads as TGCGCCAGCAGCTCGGGAGGGACAGGGCAGACAGATACGCAGTATTTT. This sequence encodes CASSSGGTGQTDTQYF.

This clone occurred a few times. The J gene is TRBJ1-2, the V gene TRBV9; 9 positions match TRBD1. Trimming at V came to 2 bases and at J to 4 bases, leaving 6 bases not matched to a gene. Looked up from germline, CDR1 is SGDLS and CDR2 is YYNGEE. The CDR3 length is 15 residues. The CDR3 region is CASSVPSTGGYGYTF. CDR3 bases: TGTGCCAGCAGCGTCCCCTCGACAGGGGGCTATGGCTACACCTTC.

This chain uses TRBV4-2 with TRBJ1-6; 9 bases map to TRBD1. Germline values: CDR1 LGHNA, CDR2 YNFKEQ. Trimming took 1 base from V and 9 from J; bases not matched to a gene: 4. The CDR3 spans 15 residues. The DNA for the CDR3 is TGTGCCAGCAGCCAAGGACAGGGGGGGATTTCACCCCTCCACTTT. Translation gives CASSQGQGGISPLHF.

The chain uses TRBV6-1 and TRBJ1-1; D gene uncertain. The germline CDR1 and CDR2 sequences are MNHNS and SASEGT. Trimming cost V 2 bases and J 8 bases, with 18 bases left between them. CDR3 size: 15 residues. This CDR3 reads CASSEPWWQRAEAFF. In nucleotides, the CDR3 is TGTGCCAGCAGTGAACCTTGGTGGCAGAGGGCCGAAGCTTTCTTT.

The gene calls are TRBV11-2 and TRBJ1-1; no reliable D call. Germline lookup yields CDR1 SGHAT and CDR2 FQNNGV. V was trimmed by 5 bases and J by 5 bases, leaving 15 bases between them. The CDR3 is made up of 14 amino acids. Here the CDR3 DNA reads TGTGCCAGCAGCACTTACCCCCCGAGAACTGAAGCTTTCTTT. As protein: CASSTYPPRTEAFF. Complete variable domain (other parts from reference TRBV11-2 and TRBJ1-1): EAGVAQSPRYKIIEKRQSVAFWCNPISGHATLYWYQQILGQGPKLLIQFQNNGVVDDSQLPKDRFSAERLKGVDSTLKIQPAKLEDSAVYLCASSTYPPRTEAFFGQGTRLTVV.